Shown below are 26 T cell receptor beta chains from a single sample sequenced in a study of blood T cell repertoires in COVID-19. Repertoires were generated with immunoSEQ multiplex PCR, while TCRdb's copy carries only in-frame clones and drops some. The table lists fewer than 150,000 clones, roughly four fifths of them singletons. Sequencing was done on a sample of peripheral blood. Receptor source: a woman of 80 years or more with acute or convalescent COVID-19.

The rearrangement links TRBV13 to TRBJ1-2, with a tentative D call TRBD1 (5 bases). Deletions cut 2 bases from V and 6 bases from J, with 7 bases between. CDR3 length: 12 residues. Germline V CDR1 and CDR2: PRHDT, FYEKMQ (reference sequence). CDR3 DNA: TGTGCCAGCAGCTTACAGGGCCATGGCTACACCTTC. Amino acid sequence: CASSLQGHGYTF.

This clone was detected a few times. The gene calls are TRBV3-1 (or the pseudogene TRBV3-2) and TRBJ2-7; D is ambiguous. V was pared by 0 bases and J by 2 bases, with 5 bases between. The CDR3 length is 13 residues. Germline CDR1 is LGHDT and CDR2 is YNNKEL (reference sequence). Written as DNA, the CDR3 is TGTGCCAGCAGCCAAGATTCAGCCTACGAGCAGTACTTC. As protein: CASSQDSAYEQYF.

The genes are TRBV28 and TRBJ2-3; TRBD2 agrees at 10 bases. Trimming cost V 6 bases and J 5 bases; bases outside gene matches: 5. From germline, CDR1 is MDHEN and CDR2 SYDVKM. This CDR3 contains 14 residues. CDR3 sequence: CASRPSGRGDTQYF. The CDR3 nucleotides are TGTGCCAGCAGACCTAGCGGGAGAGGAGATACGCAGTATTTT.

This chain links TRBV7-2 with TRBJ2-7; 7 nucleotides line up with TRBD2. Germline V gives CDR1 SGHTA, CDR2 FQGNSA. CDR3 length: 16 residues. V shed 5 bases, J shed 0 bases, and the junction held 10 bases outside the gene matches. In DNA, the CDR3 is TGTGCCAGCAGCCCAACCCGGGGGGACGCCTCCTACGAGCAGTACTTC. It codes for CASSPTRGDASYEQYF.

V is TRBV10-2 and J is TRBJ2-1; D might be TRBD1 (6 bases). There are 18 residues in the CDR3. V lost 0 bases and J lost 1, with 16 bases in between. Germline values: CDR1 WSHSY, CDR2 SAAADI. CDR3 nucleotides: TGCGCCAGCAGTGAGTCTTCTTTTATGGGGGCATCCTACAATGAGCAGTTCTTC. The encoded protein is CASSESSFMGASYNEQFF.

The CDR3 spells CASSSTRGTTDTQYF. DNA for the CDR3: TGTGCCAGCAGCTCAACACGGGGGACCACAGATACGCAGTATTTT. This chain connects TRBV7-9 to TRBJ2-3; possible D gene TRBD2, 6 bases. Germline loops: CDR1 SEHNR, CDR2 FQNEAQ (reference sequence). V lost 4 bases, J lost 2 bases, and 13 bases lay in between. The CDR3 runs to 15 residues.

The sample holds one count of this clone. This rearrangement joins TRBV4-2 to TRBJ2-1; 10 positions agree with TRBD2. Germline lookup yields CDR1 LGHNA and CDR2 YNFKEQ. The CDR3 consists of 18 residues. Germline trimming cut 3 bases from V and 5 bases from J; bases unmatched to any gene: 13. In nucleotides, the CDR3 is TGTGCCAGCAGCCAGGCTGCGTGGACTAGCGGTGTACACAATGAGCAGTTCTTC. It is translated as CASSQAAWTSGVHNEQFF.

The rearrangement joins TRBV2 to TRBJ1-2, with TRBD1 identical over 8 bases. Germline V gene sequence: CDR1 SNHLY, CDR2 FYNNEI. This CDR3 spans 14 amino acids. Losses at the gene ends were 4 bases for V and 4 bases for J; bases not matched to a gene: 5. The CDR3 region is CASSAQQGAYGYTF. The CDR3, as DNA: TGTGCCAGCAGTGCTCAGCAGGGGGCCTATGGCTACACCTTC.

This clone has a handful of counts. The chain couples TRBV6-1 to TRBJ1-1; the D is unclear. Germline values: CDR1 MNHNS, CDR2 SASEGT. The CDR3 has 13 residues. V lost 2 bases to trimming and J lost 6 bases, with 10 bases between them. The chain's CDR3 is CASSEHGSAEAFF. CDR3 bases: TGTGCCAGCAGTGAACACGGGAGCGCTGAAGCTTTCTTT.

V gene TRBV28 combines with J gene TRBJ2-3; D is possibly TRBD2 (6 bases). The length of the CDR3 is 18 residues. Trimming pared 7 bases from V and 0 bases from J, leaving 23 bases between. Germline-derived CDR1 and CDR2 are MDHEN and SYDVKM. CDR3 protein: CASTTYPSPGVSTDTQYF. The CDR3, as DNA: TGTGCCAGCACTACCTACCCCTCCCCGGGGGTTAGCACAGATACGCAGTATTTT.

For the CDR3, the DNA is TGTGCCAGCAGTCATACCGGGACTAGCGGCTACGAGCAGTACTTC. This gives the protein CASSHTGTSGYEQYF. The rearrangement uses TRBV6-6 and TRBJ2-7; 11 bases are shared with TRBD2. The CDR3 totals 15 residues. Per the germline V gene, CDR1 is MNHNY and CDR2 is SVGAGI (reference sequence). V shed 5 bases and J 3 bases; nucleotides not matched to a gene: 6.

CDR3 amino acids: CASSRPGRELYEQYF. The CDR3 nucleotides read TGTGCCAGCAGTCGCCCAGGTCGCGAGCTCTACGAGCAGTACTTC. The rearrangement uses TRBV6-5 and TRBJ2-7; D remains unclear. The CDR3 totals 15 residues. Per the germline V gene, CDR1 is MNHEY and CDR2 is SVGAGI. Trimming took off 5 bases at V and 3 bases at J, with 17 bases between the two ends.

The CDR3 spells CASRRTGIYEQYF. In nucleotides, the CDR3 is TGCGCCAGCCGCCGGACAGGGATCTACGAGCAGTACTTC. This chain joins TRBV10-2 and TRBJ2-7, with 8 bases that match TRBD1. In germline, CDR1 is WSHSY, CDR2 SAAADI. The trim removed 8 bases at V and 3 bases at J, leaving 6 bases unmatched. The CDR3 covers 13 residues.

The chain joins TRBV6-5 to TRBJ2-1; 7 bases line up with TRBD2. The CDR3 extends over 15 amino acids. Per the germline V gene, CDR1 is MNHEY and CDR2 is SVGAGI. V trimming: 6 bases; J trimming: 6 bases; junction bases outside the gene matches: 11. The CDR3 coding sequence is TGTGCCAGCAGCCCCATTGGGGAGGGCCGCAATGAGCAGTTCTTC. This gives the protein CASSPIGEGRNEQFF.

The CDR3 loop reads CATSDKDRPYEQYF. As DNA, the CDR3 is TGTGCCACCAGTGACAAAGACAGACCCTACGAGCAGTACTTC. V is TRBV24-1 and J is TRBJ2-7; maybe TRBD1 (5 bases). There are 14 residues in the CDR3. Trimming left V 4 bases short and J 2 bases short, with 11 bases between. CDR1 KGHDR and CDR2 SFDVKD come from the germline V gene.

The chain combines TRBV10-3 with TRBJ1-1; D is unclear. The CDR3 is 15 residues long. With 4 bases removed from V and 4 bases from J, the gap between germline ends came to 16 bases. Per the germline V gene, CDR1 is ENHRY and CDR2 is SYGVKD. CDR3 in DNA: TGTGCCATCAGTGGACCTGGGAGCACGGTCACTGAAGCTTTCTTT. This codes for CAISGPGSTVTEAFF.

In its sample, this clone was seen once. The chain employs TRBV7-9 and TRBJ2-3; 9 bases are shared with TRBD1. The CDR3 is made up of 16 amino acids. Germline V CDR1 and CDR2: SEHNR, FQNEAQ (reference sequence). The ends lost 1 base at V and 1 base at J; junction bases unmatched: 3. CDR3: CASSLGTGDGTDTQYF. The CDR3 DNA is TGTGCCAGCAGCTTAGGGACAGGGGACGGCACAGATACGCAGTATTTT.

The CDR3 is CASSYVRSGNTIYF. CDR3 sequence (DNA): TGTGCCAGCAGTTATGTCCGCTCTGGAAACACCATATATTTT. The genes are TRBV6-2 or TRBV6-3 and TRBJ1-3; D gene uncertain. Germline V gives CDR1 MNHEY, CDR2 SVGEGT. V lost 3 bases and J lost 0, with 6 bases in between. The CDR3 is made up of 14 amino acids.

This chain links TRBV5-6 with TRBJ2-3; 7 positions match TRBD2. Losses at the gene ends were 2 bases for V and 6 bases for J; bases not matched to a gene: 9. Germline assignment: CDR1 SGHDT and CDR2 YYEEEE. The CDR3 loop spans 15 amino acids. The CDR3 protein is CASSLSAGALDTQYF. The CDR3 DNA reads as TGTGCCAGCAGCTTATCGGCGGGAGCTTTGGATACGCAGTATTTT.

The CDR3, as DNA: TGTGCCAGCAGTGTACGTGACGACCGGGGAGGCTCCTACAATGAGCAGTTCTTC. This gives the protein CASSVRDDRGGSYNEQFF. J is TRBJ2-1 and V is TRBV27; possible D gene TRBD2, 6 bases. The CDR3 is 18 amino acids. CDR1 is MNHEY, CDR2 SMNVEV, per germline (reference sequence). The ends were cut back, 5 bases at V and 0 bases at J, with 20 bases in the middle.

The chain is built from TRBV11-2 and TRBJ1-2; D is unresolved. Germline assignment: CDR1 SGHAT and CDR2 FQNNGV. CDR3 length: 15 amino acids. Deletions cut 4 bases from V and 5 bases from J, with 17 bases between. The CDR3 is CASSSLRTKKYGYTF. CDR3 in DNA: TGTGCCAGCAGCTCCCTGAGAACCAAAAAGTATGGCTACACCTTC.

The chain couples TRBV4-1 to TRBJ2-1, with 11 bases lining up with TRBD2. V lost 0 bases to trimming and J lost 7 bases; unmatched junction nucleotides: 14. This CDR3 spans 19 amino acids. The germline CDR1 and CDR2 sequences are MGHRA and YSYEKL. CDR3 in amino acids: CASSQEGLAGGLMWNEQFF. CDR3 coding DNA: TGCGCCAGCAGCCAAGAAGGGCTAGCGGGAGGATTGATGTGGAATGAGCAGTTCTTC.

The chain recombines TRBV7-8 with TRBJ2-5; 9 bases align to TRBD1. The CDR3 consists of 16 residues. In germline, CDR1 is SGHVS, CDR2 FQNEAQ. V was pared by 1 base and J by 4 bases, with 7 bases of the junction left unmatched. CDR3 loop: CASSLVVGQGRETQYF. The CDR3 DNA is TGTGCCAGCAGCTTAGTGGTGGGACAGGGTAGAGAGACCCAGTACTTC.

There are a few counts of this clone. The CDR3 DNA reads TGTGCCATCAGTGGGACTAATGCGAACACCGGGGAGCTGTTTTTT. Amino acids: CAISGTNANTGELFF. V gene TRBV10-3 combines with J gene TRBJ2-2; a possible D gene is TRBD2 (6 bases). V lost 4 bases, J lost 0 bases, and 9 bases lay in between. Germline CDR1 reads ENHRY; CDR2 reads SYGVKD. The CDR3 loop spans 15 amino acids.

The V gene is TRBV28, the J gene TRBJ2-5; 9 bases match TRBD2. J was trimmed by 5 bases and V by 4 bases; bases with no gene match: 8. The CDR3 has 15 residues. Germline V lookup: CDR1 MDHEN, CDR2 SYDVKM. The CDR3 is CASSSPGLASETQYF. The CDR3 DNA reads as TGTGCCAGCAGTTCACCGGGACTAGCTTCGGAGACCCAGTACTTC.

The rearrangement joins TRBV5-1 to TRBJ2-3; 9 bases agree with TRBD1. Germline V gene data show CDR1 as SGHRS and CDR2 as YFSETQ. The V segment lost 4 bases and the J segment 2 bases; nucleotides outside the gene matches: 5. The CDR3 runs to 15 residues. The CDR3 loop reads CASSTQGAPTDTQYF. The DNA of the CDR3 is TGCGCCAGCAGCACACAGGGGGCGCCCACAGATACGCAGTATTTT.